The 19 T cell receptor beta chains below were found in one sample sequenced in a study of blood T cell repertoires in COVID-19. Libraries were prepared by immunoSEQ multiplex PCR; TCRdb keeps only in-frame clonotypes and omits some of them. There are approximately 230,000 clones in the sample; roughly nine tenths occur only once, and roughly 3.1% lies in the top ten. Sequencing was done on a sample of peripheral blood. The receptors shown here come from a man younger than 35 with active or convalescent COVID-19.

The chain couples TRBV6-2 or TRBV6-3 to TRBJ1-1; weak D call: TRBD1 (5 bases). The CDR3 covers 13 residues. Trimming shortened V by 0 bases and J by 6 bases, and 8 bases separated the two germline ends. The V gene's germline CDR1 is MNHEY and CDR2 SVGEGT. The CDR3 is CASSYSGGSEAFF. CDR3 nucleotide sequence: TGTGCCAGCAGTTACTCTGGGGGGTCTGAAGCTTTCTTT.

The gene calls are TRBV7-3 and TRBJ1-1; D gene ambiguous. Germline V gene data show CDR1 as SGHTA and CDR2 as FQGTGA. CDR3 length: 13 residues. V lost 5 bases to trimming and J lost 1 base, with 8 bases between them. CDR3 coding DNA: TGTGCCAGCAGCAACCAGAAGAACACTGAAGCTTTCTTT. Translating it yields CASSNQKNTEAFF. The entire variable domain, with the rest obtained from reference TRBV7-3 and TRBJ1-1, is as follows: GAGVSQTPSNKVTEKGKYVELRCDPISGHTALYWYRQSLGQGPEFLIYFQGTGAADDSGLPNDRFFAVRPEGSVSTLKIQRTERGDSAVYLCASSNQKNTEAFFGQGTRLTVV.

This chain connects TRBV15 to TRBJ2-7, with a tentative D call TRBD1 (5 bases). Deletions cut 0 bases from V and 5 bases from J, with 14 bases between. Per germline, CDR1 LNHNV and CDR2 YYDKDF (reference sequence). The CDR3 has 15 residues. CDR3 in DNA: TGTGCCACCAGCAGAGATCGGGCAGGGTTGGACGAGCAGTACTTC. Translation: CATSRDRAGLDEQYF.

The V gene is TRBV6-6, the J gene TRBJ1-5; TRBD1 matches 11 bases. Trimming took 6 bases from V and 1 from J; bases not matched to a gene: 20. CDR3 size: 21 residues. The germline gives CDR1 MNHNY, CDR2 SVGAGI (reference sequence). The DNA of the CDR3 is TGTGCCAGCAGCCCCGGCCTCGCGCCGGGACAGGGGGTCTCCAGCAATCAGCCCCAGCATTTT. Protein sequence: CASSPGLAPGQGVSSNQPQHF.

This clone appeared once. The V call is TRBV19, the J call TRBJ2-5; 12 bases align to TRBD2. In germline, CDR1 is LNHDA, CDR2 SQIVND (reference sequence). J gave up 5 bases and V 10 bases, and 8 bases lay outside the gene matches. This CDR3 is 14 amino acids long. The CDR3: CATSTSGGLETQYF. The CDR3 coding sequence is TGTGCCACCTCGACTAGCGGGGGTTTGGAGACCCAGTACTTC.

This clone showed up just once. CDR3 protein: CSVEEAGRYNEQFF. CDR3 bases: TGCAGCGTTGAAGAGGCGGGGCGCTACAATGAGCAGTTCTTC. This chain links TRBV29-1 with TRBJ2-1, with D maybe TRBD2 (6 bases). Germline V gives CDR1 SQVTM, CDR2 ANQGSEA. With 0 bases removed from V and 3 bases from J, the gap between germline ends came to 9 bases. CDR3 size: 14 residues.

This chain connects TRBV14 to TRBJ1-1, with 10 bases that match TRBD1. The CDR3 has 14 residues. V was clipped by 5 bases and J by 5 bases; unmatched bases: 5. CDR1 and CDR2 (germline): SGHDN, FVKESK. CDR3 coding DNA: TGTGCCAGCAGCTGGACAGGGGGGAGAACTGAAGCTTTCTTT. As protein: CASSWTGGRTEAFF.

The CDR3, as DNA: TGTGCCAGCTCACTAAACTACAGGGATGGTGGCTACACCTTC. Protein: CASSLNYRDGGYTF. The genes are TRBV18 and TRBJ1-2; possibly TRBD1 for D (6 bases). The CDR3 consists of 14 residues. From germline, CDR1 is KGHSH and CDR2 LQKENI. The V and J ends lost 4 bases and 7 bases respectively, with 16 bases between them.

The chain couples TRBV15 to TRBJ1-5, with D perhaps TRBD1 (5 bases). This CDR3 is built from 15 residues. CDR1 and CDR2 (germline): LNHNV, YYDKDF (reference sequence). The V gene lost 1 base and the J gene lost 4 bases, with 11 bases spanning the gap. The CDR3 bases are TGTGCCACCAGCAGAGTCGGGACTGGTAATCAGCCCCAGCATTTT. Its protein is CATSRVGTGNQPQHF.

The V gene is TRBV5-4, the J gene TRBJ2-5; TRBD1 agrees at 8 bases. V lost 2 bases to trimming and J lost 5 bases; unmatched junction nucleotides: 5. The CDR3 contains 14 residues. Germline-derived CDR1 and CDR2 are SGHNT and YYREEE (reference sequence). The CDR3 sequence is CASSFGQGKETQYF. CDR3 DNA: TGTGCCAGCAGCTTCGGACAGGGCAAGGAGACCCAGTACTTC.

V and J are TRBV5-4 and TRBJ1-4, with TRBD1 matching 7 bases. The CDR3 extends over 15 amino acids. Germline assignment: CDR1 SGHNT and CDR2 YYREEE (reference sequence). V gave up 4 bases and J gave up 7 bases; unmatched junction bases: 10. CDR3 region: CASSTRTGTGEKLFF. CDR3 sequence (DNA): TGTGCCAGCAGCACAAGGACAGGAACGGGTGAAAAACTGTTTTTT.

The chain links TRBV5-1 to TRBJ2-7, with 10 bases that match TRBD1. Unmatched junction bases numbered 4, after V lost 4 bases and J lost 3 bases. Per germline, CDR1 SGHRS and CDR2 YFSETQ. CDR3 length equals 14 residues. CDR3 sequence reads: CASSRDRGYYEQYF. CDR3 bases: TGCGCCAGCAGCCGGGACAGGGGCTACTACGAGCAGTACTTC.

The chain joins TRBV11-3 to TRBJ1-2; TRBD1 matches at 7 bases. J gave up 5 bases and V 1 base, and 4 bases lay outside the gene matches. The CDR3 consists of 14 residues. Per the germline V gene, CDR1 is SGHNT and CDR2 is YENEEA. The CDR3 DNA reads as TGTGCCAGCAGCTTAGTCCCAGGGGGGTATGGCTACACCTTC. Encoded protein: CASSLVPGGYGYTF.

The CDR3 spells CASSLVGTQYF. CDR3 sequence (DNA): TGTGCCAGCAGCTTAGTCGGTACGCAGTATTTT. V and J are TRBV7-9 and TRBJ2-3, with D unclear. Trimming took off 1 base at V and 8 bases at J, with 4 bases between the two ends. Germline CDR1 reads SEHNR; CDR2 reads FQNEAQ (reference sequence). This CDR3 is built from 11 residues.

The rearrangement links TRBV5-1 to TRBJ2-2; 8 nucleotides line up with TRBD2. Germline CDR1 is SGHRS and CDR2 is YFSETQ. This CDR3 region has 14 residues. Germline trimming cut 4 bases from V and 6 bases from J; bases unmatched to any gene: 5. This CDR3 is CASSREGVAGELFF. As DNA, the CDR3 is TGCGCCAGCAGCCGGGAGGGGGTCGCCGGGGAGCTGTTTTTT.

This chain links TRBV7-9 with TRBJ2-7; D may be TRBD2 (6 bases). The CDR3 extends over 16 amino acids. Germline CDR1 and CDR2: SEHNR and FQNEAQ (reference sequence). Trimming removed 1 base at V and 1 base at J, with 14 bases between. CDR3 amino acids: CASSLVGRERSYEQYF. In DNA form, the CDR3 reads TGTGCCAGCAGCTTAGTTGGACGGGAGAGGTCCTACGAGCAGTACTTC.

The rearrangement uses TRBV10-3 and TRBJ1-5; D uncertain. V lost 10 bases and J lost 0, with 10 bases in between. This CDR3 comprises 13 residues. Germline-derived CDR1 and CDR2 are ENHRY and SYGVKD. CDR3 residues: CASTGYSNQPQHF. CDR3 sequence (DNA): TGTGCCAGCACGGGGTATAGCAATCAGCCCCAGCATTTT.

The gene calls are TRBV6-1 and TRBJ1-1; D perhaps matches TRBD1 (5 bases). The germline V gene has CDR1 MNHNS and CDR2 SASEGT. The CDR3 is 17 residues long. V lost 2 bases, J lost 1 base, and 17 bases lay in between. The CDR3 nucleotides are TGTGCCAGCAGTGAATATCAGGGTAGATTAGGGAACACTGAAGCTTTCTTT. Protein sequence: CASSEYQGRLGNTEAFF.

The table lists this clone with a count of one. The chain recombines TRBV27 with TRBJ1-2, with TRBD1 matching 10 bases. CDR1 MNHEY and CDR2 SMNVEV come from the germline V gene (reference sequence). The length of the CDR3 is 13 residues. J was trimmed by 4 bases and V by 6 bases; bases with no gene match: 2. The CDR3 is CASRDRGSYGYTF. The CDR3 bases are TGTGCCAGCAGGGACAGGGGGTCCTATGGCTACACCTTC.